This T cell receptor (beta chain) was found in a study of shared clonotypes between healthy human individuals. The study, taken as a whole, reports: For naive CD4 cells, roughly 5% of clonotypes were shared across a few donors. Richness estimates generally favored naive over memory subsets.

Note on this clone: Its target is not known.

V lost 8 bases to trimming and J lost 2 bases, with 7 bases between them. The CDR3 covers 12 residues. The germline V gene has CDR1 MNHEY and CDR2 SVGAGI. Donors, without exception, were Caucasian adults residing in Nashville, Tennessee. The authors divided CD4+ cells into CD45RA+ naive and CD45RA-negative memory subsets. Only in-frame clones appear in the TCRdb table, and some are missing; sequencing was by immunoSEQ multiplex PCR. The data hold some 300,000 clones, with roughly 80% observed a single time. This chain connects TRBV6-5 to TRBJ1-3; D may be TRBD1 (5 bases). The clonotype comes from a man aged 25 to 40 in good health. The specimen was memory CD4+ T cells sorted from blood. The sample's subset: CD45RA-negative fraction. The DNA of the CDR3 is TGTGCCAGCCTAGGGGCTGGAAACACCATATATTTT. This translates into CASLGAGNTIYF.